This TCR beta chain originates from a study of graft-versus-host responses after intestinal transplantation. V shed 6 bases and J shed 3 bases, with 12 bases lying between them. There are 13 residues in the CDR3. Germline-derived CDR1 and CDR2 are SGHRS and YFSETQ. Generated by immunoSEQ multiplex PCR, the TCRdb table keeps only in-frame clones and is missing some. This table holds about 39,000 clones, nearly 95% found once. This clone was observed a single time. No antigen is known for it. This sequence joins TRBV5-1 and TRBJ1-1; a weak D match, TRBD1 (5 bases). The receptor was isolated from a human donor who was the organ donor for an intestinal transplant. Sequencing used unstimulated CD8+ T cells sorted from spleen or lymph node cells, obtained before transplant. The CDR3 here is CASTPGTDTEAFF. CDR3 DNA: TGCGCCAGCACCCCCGGGACGGACACTGAAGCTTTCTTT.